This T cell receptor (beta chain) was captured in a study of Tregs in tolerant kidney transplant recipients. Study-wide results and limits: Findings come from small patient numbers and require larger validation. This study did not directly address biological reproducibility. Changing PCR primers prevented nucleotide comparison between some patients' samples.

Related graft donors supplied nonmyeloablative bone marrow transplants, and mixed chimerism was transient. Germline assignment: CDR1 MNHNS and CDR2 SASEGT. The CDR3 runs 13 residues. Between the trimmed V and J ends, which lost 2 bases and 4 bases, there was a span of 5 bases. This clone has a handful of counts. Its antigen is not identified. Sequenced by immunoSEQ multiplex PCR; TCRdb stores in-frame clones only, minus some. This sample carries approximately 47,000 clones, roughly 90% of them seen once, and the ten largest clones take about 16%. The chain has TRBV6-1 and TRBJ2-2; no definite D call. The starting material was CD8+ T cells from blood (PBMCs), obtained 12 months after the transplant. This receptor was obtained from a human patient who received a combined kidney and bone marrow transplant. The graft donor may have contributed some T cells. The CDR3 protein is CASSELSTGELFF. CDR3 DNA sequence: TGTGCCAGCAGTGAACTATCCACCGGGGAGCTGTTTTTT.